The 22 T cell receptor beta chains below were found in one sample sequenced in a study of T cells expressing NK-cell markers. TCRdb re-called the 5' RACE reads and shows each CDR3 protein once, DNA omitted. This table lists fewer than 300,000 distinct CDR3 sequences. The source material was blood T cells: a sorted CD56 or NKG2C T cell subset, CD4+ or CD8+ T cells, or bulk PBMC T cells (not recorded which). The source of these receptors is a woman aged 18-70 years in good health.

CDR3 region: CSAKGGNMQPQHF. This chain links TRBV20-1 with TRBJ1-5; TCRdb picks TRBD1, but there is no DNA to check that call. Germline CDR1 DFQATT, CDR2 SNEGSKA (reference sequence). The CDR3 has 13 residues.

The rearrangement uses TRBV5-1 and TRBJ2-3; TCRdb's assignment of TRBD2 cannot be checked, as there is no DNA. Per the germline V gene, CDR1 is SGHRS and CDR2 is YFSETQ. This CDR3 is built from 18 residues. Here the CDR3 reads CASSGGLAGATSTDTQYF.

V is TRBV20-1 and J is TRBJ2-3; as DNA is missing, the TRBD1 call by TCRdb cannot be tested. Looked up from germline, CDR1 is DFQATT and CDR2 is SNEGSKA (reference sequence). There are 13 residues in the CDR3. This CDR3 reads CSAAGDITDTQYF.

The CDR3: CASSPEMAAQPQHF. This chain joins TRBV7-2 and TRBJ1-5. Germline V CDR1 and CDR2: SGHTA, FQGNSA. CDR3 length equals 14 residues.

The CDR3 here is CASSLGYTEAFF. This rearrangement joins TRBV12-3 or TRBV12-4 to TRBJ1-1. The length of the CDR3 is 12 residues.

The gene calls are TRBV4-2 and TRBJ2-3; no DNA is available, so the TRBD2 call from TCRdb remains unchecked. Germline loops: CDR1 LGHNA, CDR2 YNFKEQ. The CDR3 contains 16 residues. CDR3 in amino acids: CASSQLTSGSGDTQYF.

The chain uses TRBV7-2 and TRBJ2-3. This CDR3 spans 14 amino acids. CDR1 SGHTA and CDR2 FQGNSA come from the germline V gene. CDR3: CASSRTGSTDTQYF.

This CDR3 is CASSLMTGQGSTGELFF. The chain joins TRBV7-3 to TRBJ2-2; TCRdb reports TRBD1, a call that lacks DNA to check it against. Per the germline V gene, CDR1 is SGHTA and CDR2 is FQGTGA. This CDR3 spans 17 amino acids.

The genes are TRBV20-1 and TRBJ1-5. The germline V gene has CDR1 DFQATT and CDR2 SNEGSKA (reference sequence). This CDR3 spans 14 amino acids. The CDR3 protein is CSTRLADSNQPQHF.

The chain combines TRBV20-1 with TRBJ2-7; TCRdb proposes TRBD1, but this gene call is untestable without DNA. The CDR3 consists of 14 residues. From germline, CDR1 is DFQATT and CDR2 SNEGSKA (reference sequence). The chain's CDR3 is CSARENHGTYEQYF.

The chain is built from TRBV5-1 and TRBJ2-1. In germline, CDR1 is SGHRS, CDR2 YFSETQ. The CDR3 is 13 amino acids. The CDR3 loop is CASSLSLAREQFF.

This chain links TRBV12-3 or TRBV12-4 with TRBJ2-7; TCRdb indicates TRBD1, and absent DNA this call remains unverified. CDR3 length: 14 amino acids. The CDR3 sequence is CASSARDRANEQYF.

This chain's CDR3 is CASSYSEGGYGYTF. The V call is TRBV6-5, the J call TRBJ1-2. Germline V lookup: CDR1 MNHEY, CDR2 SVGAGI. The CDR3 extends over 14 amino acids.

V gene TRBV29-1 combines with J gene TRBJ1-2. The CDR3 runs to 14 residues. Germline assignment: CDR1 SQVTM and CDR2 ANQGSEA. This chain's CDR3 is CSVGDGGSSYGYTF.

This chain joins TRBV4-3 and TRBJ1-4. This CDR3 has 15 residues. Germline CDR1 reads LGHNA; CDR2 reads YSLEER. CDR3 sequence: CASSQVTASNEKLFF.

J is TRBJ2-1 and V is TRBV28; the TCRdb D gene call, TRBD1, has no DNA to confirm it. CDR3 size: 17 residues. The germline V gene has CDR1 MDHEN and CDR2 SYDVKM. CDR3 in amino acids: CASSFGLGREPYNEQFF.

The rearrangement links TRBV5-1 to TRBJ2-2; the TCRdb D gene call, TRBD2, has no DNA to confirm it. The CDR3 length is 13 residues. CDR1 and CDR2 from the germline V gene are SGHRS and YFSETQ. CDR3 in amino acids: CAGSSGLPGELFF. Together with reference TRBV5-1 and TRBJ2-2, the CDR3 gives the full variable domain: KAGVTQTPRYLIKTRGQQVTLSCSPISGHRSVSWYQQTPGQGLQFLFEYFSETQRNKGNFPGRFSGRQFSNSRSEMNVSTLELGDSALYLCAGSSGLPGELFFGEGSRLTVL.

J is TRBJ2-7 and V is TRBV20-1; absent DNA, TCRdb's TRBD1 call cannot be checked. Germline-derived CDR1 and CDR2 are DFQATT and SNEGSKA (reference sequence). There are 14 residues in the CDR3. CDR3: CSAPLTAVSYEQYF.

The rearrangement uses TRBV7-2 and TRBJ1-2; TCRdb's assignment of TRBD1 cannot be checked, as there is no DNA. The CDR3 runs to 15 residues. CDR1 and CDR2 (germline): SGHTA, FQGNSA. CDR3 region: CASSLGGAKIYGYTF. Supplemented by reference TRBV7-2 and TRBJ1-2, the full variable domain reads GAGVSQSPSNKVTEKGKDVELRCDPISGHTALYWYRQSLGQGLEFLIYFQGNSAPDKSGLPSDRFSAERTGGSVSTLTIQRTQQEDSAVYLCASSLGGAKIYGYTFGSGTRLTVV.

The CDR3 reads CSVSGGDGYTF. The rearrangement joins TRBV29-1 to TRBJ1-2. CDR3 length: 11 residues. Germline V gives CDR1 SQVTM, CDR2 ANQGSEA.

The J gene is TRBJ2-2, the V gene TRBV7-2; TCRdb proposes TRBD1, but this gene call is untestable without DNA. The germline V gene has CDR1 SGHTA and CDR2 FQGNSA. The CDR3 length is 15 residues. The CDR3 is CASSAGTANTGELFF.

The chain's CDR3 is CASSPTILQNSPLHF. This chain connects TRBV12-3 or TRBV12-4 to TRBJ1-6. This CDR3 region has 15 residues.